A single sample gave rise to the 17 T cell receptor beta chains below, sequenced in a study of cytomegalovirus exposure and HLA in healthy donors. PCR was performed using 60 Vbeta and 13 Jbeta primers. The repertoire was sequenced with immunoSEQ multiplex PCR; TCRdb's copy has only in-frame clones and lacks some. The sample shows 130,000 to 150,000 clones, 79% of them seen only once. Sequencing used PBMCs. These receptors originate from a woman aged 40 to 50 in good health and CMV-seropositive.

In DNA, the CDR3 is TGTGCCAGTAGCCGGGACAGGGGCAACTATGGCTACACCTTC. It translates to CASSRDRGNYGYTF. V usage is TRBV19 and J usage is TRBJ1-2; 10 nucleotides agree with TRBD1. After removal of 6 bases from V and 2 bases from J, the junction contained 3 bases not matched to a gene. Germline assignment: CDR1 LNHDA and CDR2 SQIVND (reference sequence). CDR3 size: 14 residues.

V usage is TRBV30 and J usage is TRBJ2-3; 9 bases agree with TRBD2. V was clipped by 0 bases and J by 12 bases; unmatched bases: 13. CDR1 is GTSNPN, CDR2 SVGIG, per germline (reference sequence). This CDR3 is 15 amino acids long. This CDR3 reads CAWSVQGGGACSQYF. The CDR3 DNA is TGTGCCTGGAGTGTACAAGGCGGGGGGGCATGTTCCCAGTATTTT.

Regarding this clone: Mismatch with germline at one junction end may stem from a read error. The chain is built from TRBV6-1 and TRBJ1-3; D possibly corresponds to TRBD1 (5 bases). Germline CDR1 reads MNHNS; CDR2 reads SASEGT. The length of the CDR3 is 11 residues. The CDR3 loop is CARVGAVQMDF. CDR3 nucleotide sequence: TGTGCCAGGGTAGGGGCGGTTCAGATGGATTTT.

This clone was counted once. J is TRBJ1-1 and V is TRBV28, with D perhaps TRBD1 (6 bases). Germline CDR1 MDHEN, CDR2 SYDVKM. The germline V and J ends were trimmed by 6 bases and 1 base, with 12 bases remaining between them. The CDR3 covers 14 residues. This CDR3 is CASSPGTPNTEAFF. The CDR3 DNA is TGTGCCAGCAGCCCTGGGACACCGAACACTGAAGCTTTCTTT.

About this clone itself: Within the sample, other DNA sequences also encode this same CDR3. The J gene is TRBJ1-4, the V gene TRBV6-1; 8 bases match TRBD1. The CDR3 loop spans 15 amino acids. V dropped 4 bases and J dropped 7; count of bases not matched to a gene: 8. Looked up from germline, CDR1 is MNHNS and CDR2 is SASEGT. As DNA, the CDR3 is TGTGCCAGCAGTGCAAACAGGGGGATTGGTGAAAAACTGTTTTTT. Amino acid sequence: CASSANRGIGEKLFF.

The chain is built from TRBV6-6 and TRBJ1-5; 10 bases fit TRBD1. With V trimmed by 6 bases and J by 2 bases, 4 bases remained unmatched. Germline V gives CDR1 MNHNY, CDR2 SVGAGI (reference sequence). This CDR3 is built from 15 residues. The DNA for the CDR3 is TGTGCCAGCAGAGGGACAGGGGTACGCAATCAGCCCCAGCATTTT. Translation: CASRGTGVRNQPQHF.

J is TRBJ1-2 and V is TRBV4-1, with 7 bases lining up with TRBD1. The CDR3 runs 14 residues. Trimming removed 4 bases from V and 2 bases from J; junction bases left unmatched: 4. Germline CDR1 and CDR2: MGHRA and YSYEKL. In DNA form, the CDR3 reads TGCGCCAGCAGCCTGGACAGGTGGAACTATGGCTACACCTTC. Protein sequence: CASSLDRWNYGYTF.

This clone was counted only a few times. The V and J genes are TRBV7-9 and TRBJ2-5; TRBD2 might be the D (6 bases). This CDR3 has 15 amino acids. Germline V gene lookup returns CDR1 SEHNR and CDR2 FQNEAQ (reference sequence). Trimming took 5 bases from V and 1 from J, leaving 14 bases between them. CDR3 protein: CASSQIGGVQETQYF. CDR3 bases: TGTGCCAGCAGCCAAATCGGCGGGGTCCAAGAGACCCAGTACTTC.

Details on this clone: A read error may produce the germline difference seen at one junction end. The chain recombines TRBV7-9 with TRBJ1-6, with TRBD1 as a possible D gene (6 bases). Germline V gene lookup returns CDR1 SEHNR and CDR2 FQNEAQ (reference sequence). The CDR3 sequence is 17 residues long. The CDR3 region is CSSSLEMGAVDNSPLHF. The CDR3 region has the DNA TGTTCCAGCAGCTTAGAAATGGGGGCAGTGGATAATTCACCCCTCCACTTT.

The V and J genes are TRBV7-6 and TRBJ1-6, with TRBD1 matching over 9 bases. With 6 bases clipped from V and 9 bases from J, the junction kept 9 bases outside the gene matches. Germline assignment: CDR1 SGHVS and CDR2 FNYEAQ. The CDR3 is 15 residues long. The CDR3 DNA reads TGTGCCAGCAGTTCCACCGGGACAGGGACTTCACCCCTCCACTTT. It codes for CASSSTGTGTSPLHF.

The V call is TRBV5-5, the J call TRBJ1-2; the match to TRBD1 covers 8 bases. The CDR3 totals 14 residues. V shed 3 bases and J 8 bases; nucleotides not matched to a gene: 9. The germline gives CDR1 SGHKS, CDR2 YYEKEE (reference sequence). The chain's CDR3 is CASSWGQVGGGYTF. The CDR3 coding sequence is TGTGCCAGCAGCTGGGGACAGGTAGGAGGCGGCTACACCTTC.

The V gene is TRBV28, the J gene TRBJ2-7; D is ambiguous. CDR1 is MDHEN and CDR2 is SYDVKM in the germline V gene. This CDR3 comprises 13 residues. The V gene lost 8 bases and the J gene lost 4 bases, with 15 bases spanning the gap. CDR3 DNA sequence: TGTGCCAGCGTGTCGGAGCAGACTTACGAGCAGTACTTC. Amino acid sequence: CASVSEQTYEQYF.

Comments on this clone: At one boundary the junction diverges from the germline segment, which might be a read error. This chain uses TRBV7-9 with TRBJ2-3, with a tentative D call TRBD2 (7 bases). Germline assignment: CDR1 SEHNR and CDR2 FQNEAQ (reference sequence). The CDR3 extends over 15 amino acids. Here the CDR3 reads CSSSLSLRGPDTQYF. CDR3 DNA sequence: TGTTCCAGCAGCTTATCCCTGCGGGGGCCAGATACGCAGTATTTT.

CDR3 sequence: CSVVGAFKAFF. The CDR3 DNA reads TGCAGCGTTGTTGGAGCTTTCAAAGCTTTCTTT. This chain joins TRBV29-1 and TRBJ1-1, with D unclear. V dropped 4 bases and J dropped 9 bases, with 12 bases sitting between them. Germline assignment: CDR1 SQVTM and CDR2 ANQGSEA. CDR3 size: 11 residues.

V is TRBV27 and J is TRBJ2-7, with 7 bases identical to TRBD1. The CDR3 is made up of 15 amino acids. V trimming: 5 bases; J trimming: 0 bases; junction bases outside the gene matches: 7. CDR1 is MNHEY, CDR2 SMNVEV, per germline (reference sequence). The CDR3 nucleotides are TGTGCCAGCAGTCCCCGGACAGGTTTCTCCTACGAGCAGTACTTC. The encoded protein is CASSPRTGFSYEQYF.

V is TRBV6-4 and J is TRBJ1-2, with D uncertain. The V gene's germline CDR1 is MRHNA and CDR2 SNTAGT. The CDR3 loop spans 12 amino acids. V lost 2 bases, J lost 7 bases, and 8 bases lay in between. The CDR3 loop is CASSDVYGGYTF. The CDR3 coding sequence is TGTGCCAGCAGTGACGTCTATGGTGGCTACACCTTC.

The chain joins TRBV9 to TRBJ2-2; unclear D gene. The CDR3 is made up of 12 amino acids. The V end was cut by 3 bases, the J end by 4 bases, with 4 bases between. The V gene's germline CDR1 is SGDLS and CDR2 YYNGEE. In DNA form, the CDR3 reads TGTGCCAGCAGCGCGGGCACCGGGGAGCTGTTTTTT. The encoded protein is CASSAGTGELFF.